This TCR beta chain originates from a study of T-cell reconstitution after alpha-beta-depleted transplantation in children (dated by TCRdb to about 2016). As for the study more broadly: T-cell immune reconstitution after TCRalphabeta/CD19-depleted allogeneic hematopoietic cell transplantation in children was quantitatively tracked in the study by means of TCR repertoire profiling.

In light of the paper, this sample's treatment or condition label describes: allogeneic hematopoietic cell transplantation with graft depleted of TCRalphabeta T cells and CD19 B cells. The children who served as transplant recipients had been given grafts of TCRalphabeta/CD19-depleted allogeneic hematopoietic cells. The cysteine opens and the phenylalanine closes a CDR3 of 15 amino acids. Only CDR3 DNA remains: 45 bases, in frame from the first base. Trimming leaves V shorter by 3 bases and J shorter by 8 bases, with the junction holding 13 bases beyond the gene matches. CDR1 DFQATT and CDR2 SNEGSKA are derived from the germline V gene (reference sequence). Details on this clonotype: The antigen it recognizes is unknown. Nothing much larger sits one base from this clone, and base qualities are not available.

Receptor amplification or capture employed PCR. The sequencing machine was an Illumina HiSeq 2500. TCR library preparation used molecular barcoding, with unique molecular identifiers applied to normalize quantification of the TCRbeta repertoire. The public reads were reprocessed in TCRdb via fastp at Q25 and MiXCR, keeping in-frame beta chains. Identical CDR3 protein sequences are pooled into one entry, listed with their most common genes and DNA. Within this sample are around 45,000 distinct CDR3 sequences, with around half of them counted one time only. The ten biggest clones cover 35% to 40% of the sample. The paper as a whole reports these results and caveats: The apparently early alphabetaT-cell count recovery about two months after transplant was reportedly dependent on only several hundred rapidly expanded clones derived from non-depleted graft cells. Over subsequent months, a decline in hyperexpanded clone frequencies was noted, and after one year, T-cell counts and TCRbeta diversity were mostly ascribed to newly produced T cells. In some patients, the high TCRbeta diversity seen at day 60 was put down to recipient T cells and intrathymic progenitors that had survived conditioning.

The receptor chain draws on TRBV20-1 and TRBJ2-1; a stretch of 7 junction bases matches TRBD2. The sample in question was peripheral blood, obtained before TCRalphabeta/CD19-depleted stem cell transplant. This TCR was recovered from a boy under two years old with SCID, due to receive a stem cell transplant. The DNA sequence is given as TGCAGTGCTAGCCGACTAGCCCGGGATGGGGATGAGCAGTTCTTC. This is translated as CSASRLARDGDEQFF.